Listed here are 18 T cell receptor beta chains from one sample, sequenced in a study of CD8 T cells in ankylosing spondylitis. Study outcomes and limitations: In ankylosing spondylitis blood, a motif of roughly 8 highly homologous TCR beta variants appeared characteristic.

A single record per CDR3 protein comes from TCRdb applying MiXCR to the 5' RACE reads. Among about 330,000 distinct CDR3 sequences listed, 7.5% to 9% were seen once. These TCRs' antigens remain unknown. Sequencing used blood, either unsorted or a sorted T cell fraction (not recorded which). The receptors stem from a male donor with ankylosing spondylitis.

This clonotype has ten or more counts. The CDR3, as DNA: TGTGCCAGCAGCCGCGCCCTGCGGGGTGAAAAACTGTTTTTT. It is translated as CASSRALRGEKLFF. The chain carries TRBV13 and TRBJ1-4; no firm D call. V was pared by 5 bases and J by 7 bases, with 14 bases between. Germline V gene lookup returns CDR1 PRHDT and CDR2 FYEKMQ (reference sequence). This CDR3 comprises 14 residues.

A few counts support this clonotype. The chain couples TRBV20-1 to TRBJ2-7, with TRBD2 matching over 8 bases. CDR1 DFQATT and CDR2 SNEGSKA come from the germline V gene (reference sequence). The J segment lost 2 bases and the V segment lost 0 bases, leaving 3 bases of the junction unmatched. This CDR3 is 14 amino acids long. This chain's CDR3 is CSARDVAGTYEQYF. DNA of the CDR3: TGCAGTGCTAGAGATGTAGCGGGGACCTACGAGCAGTACTTC.

In its sample, this clonotype was seen many times. The CDR3 bases are TGTGCCAGCAGCCTCGAACTTAGCAATCAGCCCCAGCATTTT. Protein product: CASSLELSNQPQHF. The rearrangement uses TRBV3-1 and TRBJ1-5; D ambiguous. The CDR3 is 14 amino acids. The V end was cut by 4 bases, the J end by 0 bases, with 7 bases between. Germline assignment: CDR1 LGHDT and CDR2 YNNKEL (reference sequence). Filled out from reference TRBV3-1 and TRBJ1-5, the complete variable domain reads DTAVSQTPKYLVTQMGNDKSIKCEQNLGHDTMYWYKQDSKKFLKIMFSYNNKELIINETVPNRFSPKSPDKAHLNLHINSLELGDSAVYFCASSLELSNQPQHFGDGTRLSIL.

This clonotype appeared a few times. The CDR3 sequence is CASSYQRVDYGYTF. CDR3 DNA: TGTGCCAGCAGCTATCAGAGGGTAGACTATGGCTACACCTTC. The V call is TRBV5-5, the J call TRBJ1-2; D gene uncertain. V was trimmed by 3 bases and J by 3 bases, leaving 12 bases between them. Per germline, CDR1 SGHKS and CDR2 YYEKEE (reference sequence). The CDR3 is 14 residues long.

A single count supports this clonotype. The chain uses TRBV12-5 and TRBJ1-1; D unresolved. The CDR3 runs to 11 residues. CDR1 is LGHNT, CDR2 FRNRAP, per germline. V gave up 9 bases and J gave up 8 bases, with 13 bases separating them. The CDR3 is CARGGIGEAFF. CDR3 bases: TGTGCTAGGGGAGGGATCGGAGAAGCTTTCTTT.

This clonotype was observed at least ten times. The chain recombines TRBV5-1 with TRBJ2-1; 9 positions agree with TRBD1. The CDR3 contains 15 residues. After removal of 4 bases from V and 6 bases from J, the junction contained 8 bases not matched to a gene. Germline assignment: CDR1 SGHRS and CDR2 YFSETQ. This chain's CDR3 is CASSPGQGTINEQFF. CDR3 nucleotide sequence: TGCGCCAGCAGCCCGGGACAGGGAACCATCAATGAGCAGTTCTTC.

This clonotype occurred many times. The chain recombines TRBV27 with TRBJ2-1; 7 nucleotides align to TRBD2. Germline V CDR1 and CDR2: MNHEY, SMNVEV (reference sequence). This CDR3 contains 15 residues. The junction had 3 bases not matched to a gene; V was cut back by 0 bases and J by 4 bases. CDR3 DNA: TGTGCCAGCAGTTTATCGCGGGAGATATACAATGAGCAGTTCTTC. Its translation is CASSLSREIYNEQFF.

Many counts were recorded for this clonotype. This chain joins TRBV6-2 or TRBV6-3 and TRBJ1-1; maybe TRBD1 (5 bases). The V end lost 5 bases, the J end lost 5 bases, and 15 bases lay between the germline ends. Germline CDR1 MNHEY, CDR2 SVGEGT. The CDR3 has 14 amino acids. The CDR3 here is CASSDGGKRTEAFF. In DNA form, the CDR3 reads TGTGCCAGCAGTGACGGGGGGAAACGTACTGAAGCTTTCTTT.

This clonotype was seen a handful of times. This chain links TRBV28 with TRBJ2-1; no clear D. The CDR3 sequence is 15 residues long. V lost 0 bases, J lost 8 bases, and 14 bases lay in between. Germline assignment: CDR1 MDHEN and CDR2 SYDVKM. The CDR3 bases are TGTGCCAGCAGTTTATGGGATAATCCTGGCGATGAGCAGTTCTTC. Residues: CASSLWDNPGDEQFF.

This clonotype has only a few counts. The V gene is TRBV12-3 or TRBV12-4, the J gene TRBJ1-1; D is ambiguous. The CDR3 sequence is 13 residues long. The germline V and J ends were trimmed by 1 base and 3 bases, with 6 bases remaining between them. For the CDR3, the DNA is TGTGCCAGCAGTTTAGAAGCAGACACTGAAGCTTTCTTT. It yields the protein CASSLEADTEAFF.

This clonotype showed up many times. This chain connects TRBV14 to TRBJ2-3, with 16 positions matching TRBD2. The J segment lost 5 bases and the V segment lost 0 bases, leaving 11 bases of the junction unmatched. Germline CDR1 reads SGHDN; CDR2 reads FVKESK. The CDR3 is made up of 20 amino acids. The CDR3 sequence: CASSQDPGTSGRASLDTQYF. The CDR3 DNA sequence: TGTGCCAGCAGCCAAGACCCTGGGACTAGCGGGAGGGCCTCGTTAGATACGCAGTATTTT.

This chain uses TRBV5-1 with TRBJ1-6, with D possibly TRBD1 on 5 matching bases. The length of the CDR3 is 17 residues. V lost 0 bases to trimming and J lost 4 bases, with 14 bases between them. Germline V gives CDR1 SGHRS, CDR2 YFSETQ. Here the CDR3 DNA reads TGCGCCAGCAGCTTGGGACGGACAATCCCGTATAATTCACCCCTCCACTTT. Translation: CASSLGRTIPYNSPLHF. Looking up the rest from reference TRBV5-1 and TRBJ1-6 gives the full variable domain: KAGVTQTPRYLIKTRGQQVTLSCSPISGHRSVSWYQQTPGQGLQFLFEYFSETQRNKGNFPGRFSGRQFSNSRSEMNVSTLELGDSALYLCASSLGRTIPYNSPLHFGNGTRLTVT.

This sequence joins TRBV5-6 and TRBJ1-4; 7 bases map to TRBD1. This CDR3 spans 15 amino acids. Trimming at V came to 7 bases and at J to 7 bases, leaving 13 bases not matched to a gene. Germline V CDR1 and CDR2: SGHDT, YYEEEE. The CDR3 DNA follows: TGTGCCAGCGGCCGAACAGGGGTCCAGAGTGAAAAACTGTTTTTT. It yields the protein CASGRTGVQSEKLFF.

The genes are TRBV6-1 and TRBJ2-3; 8 bases fit TRBD1. The CDR3 consists of 18 residues. The ends lost 6 bases at V and 4 bases at J; junction bases unmatched: 18. Germline-derived CDR1 and CDR2 are MNHNS and SASEGT. CDR3 sequence: CASSHAYSGQGYPDTQYF. The CDR3 region has the DNA TGTGCCAGCAGCCACGCCTACTCCGGACAGGGTTACCCAGATACGCAGTATTTT.

This clonotype was counted a few times. The chain uses TRBV24-1 and TRBJ2-3, with 10 nucleotides matching TRBD2. The J segment lost 6 bases and the V segment lost 3 bases, leaving 8 bases of the junction unmatched. Germline V CDR1 and CDR2: KGHDR, SFDVKD. The length of the CDR3 is 16 residues. CDR3 coding DNA: TGTGCCACCAGTGATCCAAGCGGGAGGGCCGGTGATACGCAGTATTTT. The encoded protein is CATSDPSGRAGDTQYF.

This chain connects TRBV2 to TRBJ2-3; D uncertain. This CDR3 comprises 14 residues. Trimming removed 7 bases at V and 0 bases at J, with 11 bases between. Germline loops: CDR1 SNHLY, CDR2 FYNNEI. The CDR3: CASTGLVSTDTQYF. The CDR3 DNA reads TGTGCCAGCACGGGTTTGGTCAGCACAGATACGCAGTATTTT.

V and J are TRBV6-5 and TRBJ2-7; TRBD1 matches 9 bases. J lost 5 bases, V lost 2 bases, and 7 bases had no gene match. CDR3 length equals 15 residues. CDR1 MNHEY and CDR2 SVGAGI come from the germline V gene. The CDR3 DNA is TGTGCCAGCAGTTACCCCGGGACAGGGAAGGACGAGCAGTACTTC. Its translation: CASSYPGTGKDEQYF.

This clonotype was observed a few times. This chain uses TRBV6-5 with TRBJ2-3; D possibly matches TRBD1 or TRBD2 (5 bases each). The germline V and J ends were trimmed by 8 bases and 4 bases, with 10 bases remaining between them. The CDR3 totals 12 residues. Germline V gene data show CDR1 as MNHEY and CDR2 as SVGAGI. Here the CDR3 reads CASRGDADTQYF. The CDR3 DNA reads TGTGCCAGCCGAGGGGACGCAGATACGCAGTATTTT.